Given below is one T cell receptor beta chain in context. Antigen: not known. The protocol was immunoSEQ multiplex PCR, while the TCRdb copy is restricted to in-frame clones and leaves out a portion. The table includes some 2.1 million clones, roughly 94% detected once. Naivety among CD8 cells was defined by CD45RO negativity and positive CCR7 selection, thereby excluding terminally differentiated effector memory CD45RA+ cells. Each donor was a Caucasian adult residing in Nashville, Tennessee. The sample comes from a study of shared clonotypes between healthy human individuals. Notes on the study in general: Sampling used blood alone; tissue repertoires probably differ. The low donor count limited represented genetic and exposure-history diversity.

The V gene's germline CDR1 is MNHNS and CDR2 SASEGT. The length of the CDR3 is 15 residues. Trimming took off 8 bases at V and 3 bases at J, with 20 bases between the two ends. Sequencing used naive CD8+ T cells sorted from blood. The sequence was collected from a young man in good health. The chain combines TRBV6-1 with TRBJ2-7, with unresolved D. The CDR3: CASYPPGVGIYEQYF. The CDR3 coding sequence is TGTGCCAGCTACCCCCCAGGTGTAGGGATCTACGAGCAGTACTTC.